This T cell receptor beta chain was found in a study of blood T cell repertoires in COVID-19 (dated by TCRdb to about 2020). Context from the whole study: Collaborator samples came from the United States, Italy and Spain and covered acute and convalescent phases of COVID-19. Where available, HLA class I and class II types were taken from metadata supplied by the sample provider and were not determined by assay-based typing. Subjects who had been exposed to COVID-19, were actively infected with it, or had recovered from it provided the deeply sampled blood TCRbeta repertoires that made up the dataset. The sample metadata nearly always contained a de-identified subject ID, COVID-19 status, age in years and sex. A freely available public database, intended as a resource for researchers studying the immune response to SARS-CoV-2, is where the repertoires were released. The prospective study material was composed of cDNA or gDNA derived from T cells, B-cell-depleted T cells, or PBMCs. The samples were drawn from two sources: the first 160 participants of the ongoing ImmuneRACE study, and 1,200 or so subjects contributed by 6 global collaborators. Results the study describes overall, beyond this receptor: The amount of clinical and demographic metadata varied by source and participant and was provided uncurated.

From a lookup of the germline V gene, CDR1 and CDR2 are LGHNA and YSLEER. V sheds 4 bases and J sheds 0 bases, leaving 7 bases between their ends. Its CDR3 holds 14 amino acids, cysteine through phenylalanine. Only CDR3 DNA remains: 42 bases, in frame from the first base. TCRbeta CDR3 regions were amplified from genomic DNA using the immunoSEQ Assay, a bias-controlled multiplex PCR. On the study's bioinformatics: The number of nucleated cells in each sample was estimated from the amplification of reference gene primers within the assay. To quantify the absolute abundance of each unique TCRbeta CDR3 rearrangement, sequence reads were collapsed and filtered. Productive Simpson clonality was computed per sample as the square root of Simpson's diversity index over productive rearrangements. Here the immuneACCESS table is served through TCRdb, limited to in-frame sequences with V and J called. Missing clones are a known gap in these copies; in checked studies unresolved V genes cover under half, and the rest lacks a known reason. The DNA gave D and trimming, while V, J and clone size come from that table. The sample table holds 210,000 or so clones, of which 80% to 90% were seen once. 15% to 20% of the sample lies in the top ten.

This clone was observed a few times. It has no known antigen specificity. It has no much larger one-base neighbor in the sample; base qualities were not kept. Whole blood was collected in K2EDTA tubes by collaborating institutions according to the institutions' own protocols. For TCRbeta analysis, collaborators shipped samples as frozen whole blood, isolated PBMCs, or DNA extracted from either of those sample types. Material for sequencing was peripheral blood. The chain is encoded by TRBV4-3 joined to TRBJ1-3; confidence is insufficient to name the D gene. The origin of this receptor is a woman older than 75 with active or convalescent COVID-19. Here the CDR3 is given as CASSPGNSGNTIYF. The DNA sequence is TGCGCCAGCAGCCCGGGTAACTCTGGAAACACCATATATTTT.